These T cell receptor beta chains were read from a single sample in a study of regulatory T cells in long-lasting Graves disease. TCRdb used MiXCR to reprocess the multiplex PCR reads, holding one entry per CDR3 protein. The top ten clones hold roughly 7% of a sample with around 450,000 distinct CDR3 sequences, 20% to 25% of them seen once. The sequenced sample was peripheral blood mononuclear cells (PBMCs), obtained when the disease was refractory, from a patient treated with antithyroid drugs. The receptors come from a female donor with Graves disease. The conserved cysteine and the conserved F or W are not part of the CDR3 here.

ASSPSIAYGYT,TRBV18,TRBJ1-2
ATQGARTEAF,TRBV10-3,TRBJ1-1
ASSYRETEAF,TRBV5-6,TRBJ1-1
SVQGRTSYEQY,TRBV29-1,TRBJ2-7
ASSLGTSLNTGELF,TRBV7-9,TRBJ2-2
SAARDKQETQY,TRBV20-1,TRBJ2-5
ASGEWAAGNTIY,TRBV6-1,TRBJ1-3
ASSTGAAKPTQY,TRBV2,TRBJ2-3
ASRDRDAEAF,TRBV7-9,TRBJ1-1
ASSKIYEQY,TRBV7-9,TRBJ2-7
SVVGSPSYEQY,TRBV29-1,TRBJ2-7
ASSTDNFYGYT,TRBV12-3/TRBV12-4,TRBJ1-2
ASSPRGDGYYEQY,TRBV12-3/TRBV12-4,TRBJ2-7
ASSLAVRRVNTEAF,TRBV5-1,TRBJ1-1
SVEGFKGRSYEQY,TRBV29-1,TRBJ2-7
ASSQDRVVANYGYT,TRBV3-1,TRBJ1-2
ASMGSNQPQH,TRBV6-1,TRBJ1-5
ACRRDTEAF,TRBV6-1,TRBJ1-1
ASRREGTGELF,TRBV6-1,TRBJ2-2
ASSRGTGDHT,TRBV2,TRBJ1-2
SAINPGQGAHTEAF,TRBV20-1,TRBJ1-1
ASSLLEGSNQPQH,TRBV12-3/TRBV12-4,TRBJ1-5
ATSDAQGLPGGYT,TRBV24-1,TRBJ1-2
SAREEGLDYGYT,TRBV20-1,TRBJ1-2
ASSALGLAGGFEQF,TRBV27,TRBJ2-1
ASKPDGGLAEAF,TRBV19,TRBJ1-1
ATSRAGQGRAEAF,TRBV15,TRBJ1-1
ATSDPPFQENTEAS,TRBV24-1,TRBJ1-1
SVEDRGRDGYT,TRBV29-1,TRBJ1-2
ASSFSTLNYGYT,TRBV5-1,TRBJ1-2
ASRLKRDSQETQY,TRBV11-2,TRBJ2-5
ASTIGGQGVTYGYT,TRBV28,TRBJ1-2
ASSWTNTGTSEAF,TRBV12-3/TRBV12-4,TRBJ1-1
ASSLDLGGTGELF,TRBV7-3,TRBJ2-2
ASSLVGGEGYT,TRBV5-6,TRBJ1-2
ASSVGTISYEQY,TRBV7-2,TRBJ2-7
ASSSGQEEETQY,TRBV28,TRBJ2-5
AASRVPGQGIQPQH,TRBV15,TRBJ1-5
ASSSLGGTDTQY,TRBV12-3/TRBV12-4,TRBJ2-3
ASSLLTQPQH,TRBV28,TRBJ1-5
ASEGLTENTEAF,TRBV19,TRBJ1-1
ASSSDRESEQY,TRBV7-3,TRBJ2-7
ASSPYGGLAGASEQF,TRBV28,TRBJ2-1
ASSSLAGGGTDTQY,TRBV11-2,TRBJ2-3
ASNPAGGYEQY,TRBV6-1,TRBJ2-7
ASRAGTFYGYT,TRBV2,TRBJ1-2
ASSGWGSGNEQF,TRBV28,TRBJ2-1
SARVGTGGHEQF,TRBV20-1,TRBJ2-1
AWSHPGRENEKLF,TRBV30,TRBJ1-4
ASSLGTTTGELF,TRBV7-6,TRBJ2-2
SVTESFSYEQY,TRBV29-1,TRBJ2-7